The T cell receptor (beta chain) under discussion was sequenced for a study of OX40 agonist ivuxolimab in advanced cancers. Whole-study context: Ivuxolimab, an antibody acting as an agonist of OX40 (CD134), was used to treat patients.

Clones were sequenced by immunoSEQ multiplex PCR, and TCRdb holds only the in-frame ones, with some missing. Of 55,000 to 75,000 clones listed, 80% to 95% are singletons. This clone was counted only a few times. Its antigen is unidentified. Blood specimens came from baseline, cycle 4 day 1, and cycle 7 day 1. Germline CDR1 is MDHEN and CDR2 is SYDVKM. Trimming cost V 7 bases and J 4 bases, with 14 bases left between them. The length of the CDR3 is 15 residues. Whole-study findings and limits: Among the lowest peripheral clonal expansion occurred in 0.1-3.0 mg/kg partial responders.

This clonotype was obtained from an adult with an advanced solid tumor such as melanoma, head and neck, liver or kidney cancer. The gene calls are TRBV28 and TRBJ2-6, with D perhaps TRBD1 (6 bases). The sequencing used CD4+ or CD8+ T cells sorted from blood, collected in a trial of the OX40 agonist ivuxolimab. The DNA of the CDR3 is TGTGCCAGCAAGGGGGTCCTTATCGGGGCCAACGTCCTGACTTTC. Translated: CASKGVLIGANVLTF.